These T cell receptor beta chains were read from a single sample in a study of graft-versus-host responses after intestinal transplantation. Clones were sequenced by immunoSEQ multiplex PCR, and TCRdb holds only the in-frame ones, with some missing. The repertoire consists of under 20,000 clones, with about a third occurring once and the leading ten covering roughly 2%. Sample: alloreactive CD4+ T cells from a mixed lymphocyte reaction culture, taken before transplantation. Receptors were obtained from a human patient who was an organ donor for intestinal transplantation. Both conserved end residues are part of each CDR3. The D gene is left open where the match is weak. The listing skips clone size in some rows; elsewhere it reads once, few, many or a size class.

size,J,V,D,DNA,CDR3
NA,TRBJ2-1,TRBV18,NA,TGTGCCAGCTCACCACCCCTGACTAGGAATGAGCAGTTCTTC,CASSPPLTRNEQFF
medium-sized,TRBJ2-7,TRBV10-2,NA,TGCGCCAGCAGGTCGCCGTCCTACGAGCAGTACTTC,CASRSPSYEQYF
NA,TRBJ1-1,TRBV29-1,TRBD1,TGCAGCGTGACATCCGGGACAGGGGGCCCTGAAGCTTTCTTT,CSVTSGTGGPEAFF
NA,TRBJ1-2,TRBV7-2,TRBD1,TGTGCCAGCAGCCAACAAGGGACAGGTTGGGGCTATGGCTACACCTTC,CASSQQGTGWGYGYTF
NA,TRBJ2-3,TRBV6-6,NA,TGTGCCAGCAGTTATCGGCCAGGGGAAAGCACAGATACGCAGTATTTT,CASSYRPGESTDTQYF
NA,TRBJ2-7,TRBV15,NA,TGTGCCACCAGCAGAGATTTAATTGGCCTCTACGAGCAGTACTTC,CATSRDLIGLYEQYF
NA,TRBJ2-7,TRBV6-1,TRBD1,TGTGCCAGCGCACTAAGACAGGGAAGCTCCTACGAGCAGTACTTC,CASALRQGSSYEQYF
few,TRBJ1-1,TRBV7-2,TRBD1,TGTGCCAGCAGCATACAGGGGGCGAACACTGAAGCTTTCTTT,CASSIQGANTEAFF
NA,TRBJ1-2,TRBV6-6,NA,TGTGCCAGCAGTTACAGATTATCTAACTATGGCTACACCTTC,CASSYRLSNYGYTF
few,TRBJ2-7,TRBV11-3,TRBD2,TGTGCCAGCAGCTCGGGGGACTCGGGACTAGCGGATTACGAGCAGTACTTC,CASSSGDSGLADYEQYF
few,TRBJ2-3,TRBV4-2,NA,TGTGCCAGCAGCCCCTGGGACGGGGGTGAGACAGATACGCAGTATTTT,CASSPWDGGETDTQYF
NA,TRBJ2-7,TRBV28,NA,TGTGCCAGCAGTCTGGGGGCCTCCTACGAGCAGTACTTC,CASSLGASYEQYF
few,TRBJ2-3,TRBV9,TRBD2,TGTGCCAGCAGCGTATATCTAGCGGGGGCCACAGATACGCAGTATTTT,CASSVYLAGATDTQYF
NA,TRBJ2-5,TRBV18,NA,TGTGCCAGCTCACCACCGCTCGGGGGCGAAGAGACCCAGTACTTC,CASSPPLGGEETQYF
few,TRBJ2-3,TRBV5-1,NA,TGCGCCAGCAGCGGACAGAACACAGATACGCAGTATTTT,CASSGQNTDTQYF
few,TRBJ2-3,TRBV18,NA,TGTGCCAGCACCCGGAATACGGGAGTTAGTCAGGCAGATACGCAGTATTTT,CASTRNTGVSQADTQYF
NA,TRBJ1-2,TRBV6-5,NA,TGTGCCAGCATGGACCCGGGCCCTTTCAGCTACACCTTC,CASMDPGPFSYTF
NA,TRBJ2-3,TRBV10-3,TRBD2,TGTGCCATCAGTAGAGGGACTAGCGGTGGGGACACAGATACGCAGTATTTT,CAISRGTSGGDTDTQYF
few,TRBJ1-2,TRBV4-2,NA,TGTGCCAGCGGACCACTGGCTAACTATGGCTACATCTTC,CASGPLANYGYIF
medium-sized,TRBJ1-2,TRBV5-1,TRBD1,TGCGCCAGCAGCCTGGGAACAGGGGGTTATGGCTACACCTTC,CASSLGTGGYGYTF
NA,TRBJ2-3,TRBV4-2,TRBD2,TGTGCCAGCAGCCAAGAGGGTCTAGCGGGAGACGGAACAGATACGCAGTATTTT,CASSQEGLAGDGTDTQYF
NA,TRBJ1-2,TRBV20-1,NA,TGCAGTGCTATCAGGGGCTATGGCTACACCTTC,CSAIRGYGYTF
NA,TRBJ1-3,TRBV6-5,TRBD1,TGTGCCAGCAGGCGCGGGACAGGGGTTGGAAACACCATATATTTT,CASRRGTGVGNTIYF
NA,TRBJ2-3,TRBV5-1,TRBD2,TGTGCCAGCAGCTTCGGGGCGGGAGGGACAGATACGCAGTATTTT,CASSFGAGGTDTQYF
few,TRBJ1-3,TRBV21-1,NA,TGTGCCAGCAGCGCAGGTGGGGGGGTGGCGGACACCATATATTTT,CASSAGGGVADTIYF
NA,TRBJ1-1,TRBV6-5,NA,TGTGCCAGCAGCTCCGTGGGCAACACTGAAGCTTTCTTT,CASSSVGNTEAFF
once,TRBJ2-1,TRBV20-1,NA,TGCAGTGCCGGCGCTCACAATGAGCAGTTCTTC,CSAGAHNEQFF
medium-sized,TRBJ2-7,TRBV10-3,TRBD1,TGTGCCATCAGTGACAGGGGGCCCTACGAGCAGTACTTC,CAISDRGPYEQYF
NA,TRBJ1-4,TRBV7-2,TRBD1,TGTGCCAGCAGCCTGCTGGGACAGGTTAATGAAAAACTGTTTTTT,CASSLLGQVNEKLFF
few,TRBJ2-2,TRBV29-1,NA,TGCAGCGGTAGGGGGGAGCTGTTTTTT,CSGRGELFF
NA,TRBJ2-3,TRBV29-1,TRBD2,TGCAGCGTTGAAGATTGGGGCGGGAGGGACTGGGGCACAGATACGCAGTATTTT,CSVEDWGGRDWGTDTQYF
few,TRBJ2-2,TRBV6-5,NA,TGTGCCAGCGGCCGAGGACACACGAACACCGGGGAGCTGTTTTTT,CASGRGHTNTGELFF
few,TRBJ1-2,TRBV7-8,NA,TGTGCCAGCAGCTTCAGAGGGGTACAGGATGGCTACACCTTC,CASSFRGVQDGYTF
NA,TRBJ2-3,TRBV6-5,NA,TGTGCCAGCAGTTACCCGGGCACAGATACGCAGTATTTT,CASSYPGTDTQYF
once,TRBJ2-7,TRBV27,NA,TGTGCCAGCAGTCCCGCCTGGGGCGCCCGGAGCTCCTACGAGCAGTACTTC,CASSPAWGARSSYEQYF